The TCR beta chain under discussion was sequenced for a study of beta chain features in type 1 diabetes. There are a few counts of this clone. The antigen remains unidentified. Each of the CD4+ naive, central memory, regulatory and stem cell-like memory populations was sorted via CD45RO/CCR7/CD25/CD127/CD95/CD27. This CDR3 has 13 amino acids. Looked up from germline, CDR1 is ENHRY and CDR2 is SYGVKD. Trimming removed 3 bases at V and 0 bases at J, with 4 bases between. Expressed TCRB transcripts were sequenced because the entire RNA isolate underwent reverse transcription. TCRdb's copy holds only in-frame clones and misses some; the assay was immunoSEQ multiplex PCR. The sample consists of about 150,000 clones, about 8.1% of them appearing once. Study conclusions and caveats: Among patients with Type 1 diabetes, TCRB CDR3s were moderately but significantly shorter in every one of the four CD4+ subsets.

The source is a man aged 18 to 30 in good health. J is TRBJ2-3 and V is TRBV10-3, with D unclear. Sequenced input: central memory CD4+ T cells from blood. The CDR3 nucleotides are TGTGCCATCAGTGACCCAAGCACAGATACGCAGTATTTT. This sequence encodes CAISDPSTDTQYF.